This TCR beta chain was identified in a study of blood T cell repertoires in COVID-19. In the study overall: COVID-19 samples collected from the United States, Italy and Spain covered acute and convalescent phases. PBMCs, B-cell-depleted T cells, or T cells provided the cDNA or gDNA that made up the material.

Membership in each cohort depended on participant-reported clinical history. Recovered participants had two consecutive negative NP/OP PCR tests, healthcare professional clearance, or symptom resolution. Measured with immunoSEQ multiplex PCR; TCRdb has only the in-frame clones, and not every one. This sample has over 200,000 clones; around four fifths occur once, and the top ten carry 15%. This CDR3 comprises 14 residues. Germline lookup yields CDR1 KGHSH and CDR2 LQKENI. Unmatched junction bases numbered 8, after V lost 6 bases and J lost 7 bases. The material sequenced was PBMCs or T cells enriched from blood (not recorded which). This sequence was found in a man aged 35-49 years who had recovered from COVID-19. The gene calls are TRBV18 and TRBJ1-1, with TRBD1 matching 10 bases. In DNA form, the CDR3 reads TGTGCCAGCTCCCCCTCGGGACAGGGGATTGAAGCTTTCTTT. It codes for CASSPSGQGIEAFF.